The 28 T cell receptor beta chains presented below share a single source sample, sequenced in a study of shared T cell receptors in the human thymus. Clones were sequenced by immunoSEQ multiplex PCR, and TCRdb holds only the in-frame ones, with some missing. This sample has about 730,000 clones, with approximately 85% found just once. The sample also formed part of further work on human thymus T cells.

The sequenced sample consisted of thymocytes. The receptors stem from a girl in the first two years of life with a congenital heart defect.

The chain is built from TRBV7-9 and TRBJ1-3, with D tentatively TRBD1 (5 bases). Trimming took 4 bases from V and 4 from J, leaving 11 bases between them. The CDR3 runs to 14 residues. Germline values: CDR1 SEHNR, CDR2 FQNEAQ (reference sequence). The CDR3 DNA sequence: TGTGCCAGCAGCTGGGGCGGAGGGGGAAACACCATATATTTT. Translation: CASSWGGGGNTIYF.

In its sample, this clone was seen once. J is TRBJ1-3 and V is TRBV11-2; D perhaps matches TRBD1 (5 bases). This CDR3 comprises 15 residues. Trimming took 5 bases from V and 0 from J, leaving 11 bases between them. Looked up from germline, CDR1 is SGHAT and CDR2 is FQNNGV. Written as DNA, the CDR3 is TGTGCCAGCAGCATCGGACATACCTCTGGAAACACCATATATTTT. The encoded protein is CASSIGHTSGNTIYF.

CDR3 loop: CASWVLTGADTQYF. CDR3 in DNA: TGTGCCAGCTGGGTCTTGACAGGGGCAGATACGCAGTATTTT. V usage is TRBV2 and J usage is TRBJ2-3, with 8 bases fitting TRBD1. V lost 8 bases and J lost 4; bases outside the gene matches: 8. The CDR3 has 14 residues. Germline CDR1 SNHLY, CDR2 FYNNEI.

This clone turned up a few times. The chain combines TRBV4-2 with TRBJ2-1; TRBD2 matches at 10 bases. The CDR3 is made up of 18 amino acids. Losses at the gene ends were 3 bases for V and 0 bases for J; bases not matched to a gene: 8. Germline CDR1 and CDR2: LGHNA and YNFKEQ. The CDR3 DNA is TGTGCCAGCAGCCACCGGACTAGCGGCCCTACCTCCTACAATGAGCAGTTCTTC. It translates to CASSHRTSGPTSYNEQFF.

V and J are TRBV10-1 and TRBJ2-3; D possibly corresponds to TRBD2 (7 bases). This CDR3 region has 14 residues. Trimming removed 2 bases at V and 4 bases at J, with 10 bases between. Germline V gives CDR1 WNHNN, CDR2 SYGVQD (reference sequence). CDR3 nucleotides: TGCGCCAGCAGTGAGAGGGGGGGGTCAGATACGCAGTATTTT. This translates into CASSERGGSDTQYF.

The rearrangement links TRBV6-6 to TRBJ1-6; TRBD1 agrees at 9 bases. This CDR3 region has 13 residues. The trim removed 4 bases at V and 11 bases at J, leaving 3 bases unmatched. The germline gives CDR1 MNHNY, CDR2 SVGAGI (reference sequence). CDR3 residues: CASSLTGGAPLHF. As DNA, the CDR3 is TGTGCCAGCAGTTTGACAGGGGGAGCACCCCTCCACTTT.

The chain employs TRBV5-1 and TRBJ1-1; 8 nucleotides align to TRBD1. The V segment lost 1 base and the J segment 4 bases; nucleotides outside the gene matches: 6. CDR1 is SGHRS, CDR2 YFSETQ, per germline. This CDR3 spans 15 amino acids. The chain's CDR3 is CASSLTGGDSTEAFF. The CDR3, as DNA: TGCGCCAGCAGCTTGACAGGGGGTGATAGCACTGAAGCTTTCTTT.

The chain carries TRBV28 and TRBJ2-7, with 9 nucleotides matching TRBD2. J gave up 4 bases and V 6 bases, and 4 bases lay outside the gene matches. This CDR3 has 13 amino acids. Germline V lookup: CDR1 MDHEN, CDR2 SYDVKM. CDR3 nucleotide sequence: TGTGCCAGCAGGCTGAGCGGGAGGTACGAGCAGTACTTC. As protein: CASRLSGRYEQYF.

The gene calls are TRBV4-2 and TRBJ1-5, with 10 positions matching TRBD1. Germline CDR1 is LGHNA and CDR2 is YNFKEQ. V gave up 0 bases and J gave up 1 base; unmatched junction bases: 9. The CDR3 sequence is 19 residues long. CDR3 region: CASSQDRPGQGRSNQPQHF. CDR3 DNA: TGTGCCAGCAGCCAAGATCGTCCGGGACAGGGGAGAAGCAATCAGCCCCAGCATTTT.

This clone was seen more than once but under ten times. The rearrangement joins TRBV2 to TRBJ1-1, with 9 bases lining up with TRBD1. Germline CDR1 and CDR2: SNHLY and FYNNEI. This CDR3 has 15 residues. The V gene end was trimmed by 4 bases and the J gene end by 4 bases; junction bases not matched to a gene: 7. CDR3 coding DNA: TGTGCCAGCAGTGGACAGGGGGGGTTATTCACTGAAGCTTTCTTT. Protein: CASSGQGGLFTEAFF.

V gene TRBV5-1 combines with J gene TRBJ1-5; D ambiguous. The germline V gene has CDR1 SGHRS and CDR2 YFSETQ. The V end lost 0 bases, the J end lost 1 base, and 8 bases lay between the germline ends. The CDR3 is 15 residues long. The chain's CDR3 is CASSLGGTSNQPQHF. DNA for the CDR3: TGCGCCAGCAGCTTGGGAGGAACCAGCAATCAGCCCCAGCATTTT.

J is TRBJ2-1 and V is TRBV29-1; D uncertain. The CDR3 has 13 residues. Germline V gives CDR1 SQVTM, CDR2 ANQGSEA. V gave up 8 bases and J gave up 6 bases, with 17 bases separating them. Written as DNA, the CDR3 is TGCAGCCCCAAAGTTGTGTCTAGCAATGAGCAGTTCTTC. Protein: CSPKVVSSNEQFF.

The chain has TRBV19 and TRBJ1-2; 7 nucleotides align to TRBD1. After removal of 3 bases from V and 4 bases from J, the junction contained 11 bases not matched to a gene. The CDR3 sequence is 16 residues long. Germline-derived CDR1 and CDR2 are LNHDA and SQIVND (reference sequence). CDR3 residues: CASSIRGTDRFYGYTF. The DNA of the CDR3 is TGTGCCAGTAGTATCAGGGGGACCGATCGGTTCTATGGCTACACCTTC.

The chain is built from TRBV14 and TRBJ1-1, with unresolved D. V was shortened by 1 base and J by 0 bases, with 9 bases between the two germline ends. The CDR3 totals 15 residues. CDR1 and CDR2 from the germline V gene are SGHDN and FVKESK. For the CDR3, the DNA is TGTGCCAGCAGCCAAGGCCGGAGGCTGAACACTGAAGCTTTCTTT. Translation gives CASSQGRRLNTEAFF.

J is TRBJ2-7 and V is TRBV4-1; a possible D gene is TRBD1 (6 bases). The germline V gene encodes CDR1 MGHRA and CDR2 YSYEKL. The CDR3 totals 17 residues. V lost 0 bases and J 3 bases, leaving 18 bases between the germline ends. CDR3 residues: CASSQEGNRVFGYEQYF. CDR3 sequence (DNA): TGCGCCAGCAGCCAAGAGGGAAACAGGGTTTTTGGCTACGAGCAGTACTTC.

V gene TRBV7-9 combines with J gene TRBJ1-6; D gene uncertain. V lost 4 bases and J lost 2, with 15 bases in between. The CDR3 has 17 amino acids. Germline V gives CDR1 SEHNR, CDR2 FQNEAQ (reference sequence). CDR3 residues: CASSSWEGRTYNSPLHF. CDR3 DNA sequence: TGTGCCAGCAGCTCCTGGGAAGGGAGGACCTATAATTCACCCCTCCACTTT.

J is TRBJ2-3 and V is TRBV5-6; TRBD2 matches 7 bases. In germline, CDR1 is SGHDT, CDR2 YYEEEE. CDR3 length: 15 residues. The V segment lost 4 bases and the J segment 2 bases; nucleotides outside the gene matches: 7. CDR3 residues: CASSTPAGTTDTQYF. The CDR3 DNA reads TGTGCCAGCAGCACCCCAGCGGGGACCACAGATACGCAGTATTTT.

This clone was observed a handful of times. This chain uses TRBV28 with TRBJ1-5, with 8 bases fitting TRBD1. Germline assignment: CDR1 MDHEN and CDR2 SYDVKM. The CDR3 sequence is 21 residues long. J lost 5 bases, V lost 6 bases, and 27 bases had no gene match. The CDR3 region is CASREGAILSGGLSVDQPQHF. The CDR3 DNA is TGTGCCAGCAGGGAGGGGGCTATTTTGTCAGGGGGCTTATCTGTGGATCAGCCCCAGCATTTT.

The chain uses TRBV30 and TRBJ1-2, with D perhaps TRBD1 (5 bases). V lost 2 bases and J 0 bases, leaving 13 bases between the germline ends. This CDR3 contains 15 residues. Germline lookup yields CDR1 GTSNPN and CDR2 SVGIG (reference sequence). This chain's CDR3 is CAWSLGTGANYGYTF. As DNA, the CDR3 is TGTGCCTGGAGTCTGGGGACGGGAGCTAACTATGGCTACACCTTC.

The genes are TRBV30 and TRBJ2-7; D may be TRBD1 (5 bases). V lost 3 bases and J lost 0, with 30 bases in between. CDR3 length: 20 residues. CDR1 and CDR2 from the germline V gene are GTSNPN and SVGIG (reference sequence). The CDR3 DNA is TGTGCCTGGAGCGCGCCTCCCTCACCCGACAGACACTACGTCTCCTACGAGCAGTACTTC. This sequence encodes CAWSAPPSPDRHYVSYEQYF.

In its sample, this clone was seen once. This chain links TRBV6-1 with TRBJ1-6; TRBD1 matches at 7 bases. This CDR3 spans 18 amino acids. The junction had 18 bases not matched to a gene; V was cut back by 4 bases and J by 9 bases. CDR1 is MNHNS, CDR2 SASEGT, per germline. This chain's CDR3 is CASSAPPLSQDRISPLHF. The CDR3 DNA sequence: TGTGCCAGCAGTGCCCCCCCCCTCTCCCAGGACAGGATTTCACCCCTCCACTTT.

This clone was detected only once. V is TRBV6-6 and J is TRBJ2-2; unclear D gene. CDR3 size: 12 residues. The V gene's germline CDR1 is MNHNY and CDR2 SVGAGI (reference sequence). V gave up 7 bases and J gave up 6 bases, with 9 bases separating them. CDR3 sequence: CASKERPGELFF. CDR3 DNA sequence: TGTGCCAGCAAGGAGCGTCCCGGGGAGCTGTTTTTT.

The chain joins TRBV19 to TRBJ2-7; 9 bases agree with TRBD1. Germline CDR1 LNHDA, CDR2 SQIVND (reference sequence). The CDR3 runs 15 residues. Losses at the gene ends were 6 bases for V and 0 bases for J; bases not matched to a gene: 6. CDR3 sequence: CASRPGTGSSYEQYF. The CDR3 coding sequence is TGTGCCAGTAGGCCCGGGACAGGGAGCTCCTACGAGCAGTACTTC. The variable domain in full, completed from reference TRBV19 and TRBJ2-7, reads DGGITQSPKYLFRKEGQNVTLSCEQNLNHDAMYWYRQDPGQGLRLIYYSQIVNDFQKGDIAEGYSVSREKKESFPLTVTSAQKNPTAFYLCASRPGTGSSYEQYFGPGTRLTVT.

This rearrangement joins TRBV7-6 to TRBJ2-1; a weak D match, TRBD1 (6 bases). Germline V gene data show CDR1 as SGHVS and CDR2 as FNYEAQ. The CDR3 runs 13 residues. V lost 4 bases and J lost 6, with 10 bases in between. The CDR3 bases are TGTGCCAGCAGCTCCCCAGGGGCCAATGAGCAGTTCTTC. Amino acids: CASSSPGANEQFF.

The V call is TRBV28, the J call TRBJ2-6; D gene unclear. The V gene's germline CDR1 is MDHEN and CDR2 SYDVKM. This CDR3 is built from 14 residues. Trimming cost V 3 bases and J 0 bases, with 3 bases left between them. CDR3 coding DNA: TGTGCCAGCAGTTTCTGCTCTGGGGCCAACGTCCTGACTTTC. Amino acid sequence: CASSFCSGANVLTF.

V gene TRBV9 combines with J gene TRBJ2-7; D is perhaps TRBD2 (5 bases). V was pared by 3 bases and J by 2 bases, with 12 bases between. There are 14 residues in the CDR3. Germline CDR1 reads SGDLS; CDR2 reads YYNGEE. This CDR3 is CASSAKPGTYEQYF. In DNA, the CDR3 is TGTGCCAGCAGCGCTAAACCCGGGACCTACGAGCAGTACTTC.

J is TRBJ2-3 and V is TRBV10-3; no clear D. This CDR3 contains 11 residues. V was pared by 11 bases and J by 6 bases, with 12 bases between. CDR1 and CDR2 (germline): ENHRY, SYGVKD. The CDR3 DNA reads TGTGCCGTCGCCGTCCGGGATACGCAGTATTTT. It yields the protein CAVAVRDTQYF.

The chain is built from TRBV4-1 and TRBJ2-3; 8 bases fit TRBD1. The germline V gene has CDR1 MGHRA and CDR2 YSYEKL. Germline trimming cut 3 bases from V and 2 bases from J; bases unmatched to any gene: 4. CDR3 length: 15 amino acids. CDR3 sequence reads: CASSQDRVPTDTQYF. Here the CDR3 DNA reads TGCGCCAGCAGCCAGGACAGGGTACCCACAGATACGCAGTATTTT.